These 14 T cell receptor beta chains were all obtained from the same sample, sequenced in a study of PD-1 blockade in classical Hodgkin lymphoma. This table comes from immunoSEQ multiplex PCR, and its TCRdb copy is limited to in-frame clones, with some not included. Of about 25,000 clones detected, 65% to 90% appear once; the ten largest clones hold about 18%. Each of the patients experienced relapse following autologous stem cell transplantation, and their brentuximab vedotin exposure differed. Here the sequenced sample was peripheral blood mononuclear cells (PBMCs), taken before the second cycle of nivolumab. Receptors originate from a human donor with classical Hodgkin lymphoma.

The CDR3 DNA reads as TGTGCCAGCAGTTTAGGGATGTCTGGGGCCAACGTCCTGACTTTC. Translating it yields CASSLGMSGANVLTF. The J gene is TRBJ2-6, the V gene TRBV6-1, with unresolved D. CDR1 MNHNS and CDR2 SASEGT come from the germline V gene. The V end was cut by 5 bases, the J end by 1 base, with 9 bases between. The CDR3 is 15 amino acids.

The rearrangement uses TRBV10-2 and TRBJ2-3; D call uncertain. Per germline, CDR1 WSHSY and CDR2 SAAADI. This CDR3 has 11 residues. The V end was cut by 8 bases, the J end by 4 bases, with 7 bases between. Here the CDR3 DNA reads TGCGCCAGCTCATTCGCAGATACGCAGTATTTT. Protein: CASSFADTQYF.

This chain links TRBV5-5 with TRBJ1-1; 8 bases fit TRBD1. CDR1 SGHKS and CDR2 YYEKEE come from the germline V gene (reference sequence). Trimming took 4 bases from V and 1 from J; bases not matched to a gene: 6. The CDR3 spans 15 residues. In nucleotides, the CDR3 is TGTGCCAGCAGCACCTGGACAGGGAGGAACACTGAAGCTTTCTTT. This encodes CASSTWTGRNTEAFF.

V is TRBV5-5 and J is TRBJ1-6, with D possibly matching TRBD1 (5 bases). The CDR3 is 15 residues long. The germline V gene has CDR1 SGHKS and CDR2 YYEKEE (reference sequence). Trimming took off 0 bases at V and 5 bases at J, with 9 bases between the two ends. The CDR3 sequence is CASSLGDGHNSPLHF. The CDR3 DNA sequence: TGTGCCAGCAGCTTGGGGGACGGCCATAATTCACCCCTCCACTTT.

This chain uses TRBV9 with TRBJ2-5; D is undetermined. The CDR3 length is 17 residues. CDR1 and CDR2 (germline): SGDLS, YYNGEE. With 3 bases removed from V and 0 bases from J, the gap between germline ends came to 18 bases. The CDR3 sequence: CASSGFRFGVYQETQYF. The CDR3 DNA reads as TGTGCCAGCAGCGGGTTCCGATTCGGCGTATACCAAGAGACCCAGTACTTC.

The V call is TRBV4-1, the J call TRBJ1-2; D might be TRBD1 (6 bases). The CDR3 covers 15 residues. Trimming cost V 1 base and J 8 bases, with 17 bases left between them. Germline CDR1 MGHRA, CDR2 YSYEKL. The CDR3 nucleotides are TGCGCCAGCAGCCAAGGTACAGGGATGGGCTCCGGCTACACCTTC. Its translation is CASSQGTGMGSGYTF.

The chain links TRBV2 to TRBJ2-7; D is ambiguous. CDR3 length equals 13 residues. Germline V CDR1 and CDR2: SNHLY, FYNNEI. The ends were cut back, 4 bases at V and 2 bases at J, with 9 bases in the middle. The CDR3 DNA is TGTGCCAGCAGTGGGGATCCGACCTACGAGCAGTACTTC. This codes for CASSGDPTYEQYF.

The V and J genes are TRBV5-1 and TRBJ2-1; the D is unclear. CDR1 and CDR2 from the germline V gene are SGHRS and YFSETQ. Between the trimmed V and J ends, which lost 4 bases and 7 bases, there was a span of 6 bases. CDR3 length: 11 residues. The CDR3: CASSDGNEQFF. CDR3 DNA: TGCGCCAGCAGCGACGGGAATGAGCAGTTCTTC.

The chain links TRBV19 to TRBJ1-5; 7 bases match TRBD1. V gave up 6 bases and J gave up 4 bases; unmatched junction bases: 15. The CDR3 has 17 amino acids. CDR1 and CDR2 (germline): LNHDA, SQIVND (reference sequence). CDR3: CASSKTGSGMANQPQHF. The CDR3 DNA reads TGTGCCAGTAGCAAGACAGGGTCGGGTATGGCAAATCAGCCCCAGCATTTT.

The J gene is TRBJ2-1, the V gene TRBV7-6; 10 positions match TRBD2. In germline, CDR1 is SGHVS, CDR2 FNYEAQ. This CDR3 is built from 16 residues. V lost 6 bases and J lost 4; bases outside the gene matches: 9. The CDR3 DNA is TGTGCCAGCAGTAAGAGCGGGGGGGCCTCATACAATGAGCAGTTCTTC. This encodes CASSKSGGASYNEQFF.

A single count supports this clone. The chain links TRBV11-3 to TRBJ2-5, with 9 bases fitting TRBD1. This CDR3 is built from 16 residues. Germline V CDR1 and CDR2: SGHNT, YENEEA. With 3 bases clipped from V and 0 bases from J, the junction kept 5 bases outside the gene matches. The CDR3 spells CASSFSGTGYQETQYF. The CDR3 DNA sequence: TGTGCCAGCAGCTTTTCCGGGACAGGGTACCAAGAGACCCAGTACTTC.

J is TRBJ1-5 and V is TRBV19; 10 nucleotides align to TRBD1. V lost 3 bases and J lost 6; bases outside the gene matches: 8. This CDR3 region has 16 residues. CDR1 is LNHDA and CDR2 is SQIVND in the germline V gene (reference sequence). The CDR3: CASSILTGGFPQPQHF. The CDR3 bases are TGTGCCAGTAGTATTCTGACAGGGGGCTTTCCTCAGCCCCAGCATTTT.

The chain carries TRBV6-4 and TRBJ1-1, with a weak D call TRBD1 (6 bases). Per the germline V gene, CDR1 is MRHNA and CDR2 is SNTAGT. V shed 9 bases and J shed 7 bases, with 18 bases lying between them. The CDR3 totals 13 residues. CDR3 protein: CASGHRDTNEAFF. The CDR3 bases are TGTGCCAGTGGTCATCGGGACACAAATGAAGCTTTCTTT.

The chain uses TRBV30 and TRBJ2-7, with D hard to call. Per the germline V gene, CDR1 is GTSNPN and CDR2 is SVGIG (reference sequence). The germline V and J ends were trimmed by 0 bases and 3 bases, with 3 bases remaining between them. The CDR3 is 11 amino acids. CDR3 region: CAWSVGYEQYF. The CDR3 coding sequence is TGTGCCTGGAGTGTGGGCTACGAGCAGTACTTC. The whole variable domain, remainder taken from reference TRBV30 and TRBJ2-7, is SQTIHQWPATLVQPVGSPLSLECTVEGTSNPNLYWYRQAAGRGLQLLFYSVGIGQISSEVPQNLSASRPQDRQFILSSKKLLLSDSGFYLCAWSVGYEQYFGPGTRLTVT.